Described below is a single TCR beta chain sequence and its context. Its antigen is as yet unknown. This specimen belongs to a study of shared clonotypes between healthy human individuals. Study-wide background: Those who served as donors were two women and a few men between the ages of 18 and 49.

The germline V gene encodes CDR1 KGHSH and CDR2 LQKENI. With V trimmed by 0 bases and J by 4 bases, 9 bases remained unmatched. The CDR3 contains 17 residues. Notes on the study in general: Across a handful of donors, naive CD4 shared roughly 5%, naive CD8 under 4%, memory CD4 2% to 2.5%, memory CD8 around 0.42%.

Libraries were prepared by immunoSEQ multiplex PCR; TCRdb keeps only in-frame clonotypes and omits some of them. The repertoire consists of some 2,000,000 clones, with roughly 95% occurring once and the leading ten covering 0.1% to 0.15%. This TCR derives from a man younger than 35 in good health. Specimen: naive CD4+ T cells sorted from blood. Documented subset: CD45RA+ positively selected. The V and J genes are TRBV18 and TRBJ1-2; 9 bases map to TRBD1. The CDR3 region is CASSPPLTGGASYGYTF. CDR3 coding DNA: TGTGCCAGCTCACCACCGTTAACAGGGGGCGCGAGCTATGGCTACACCTTC.